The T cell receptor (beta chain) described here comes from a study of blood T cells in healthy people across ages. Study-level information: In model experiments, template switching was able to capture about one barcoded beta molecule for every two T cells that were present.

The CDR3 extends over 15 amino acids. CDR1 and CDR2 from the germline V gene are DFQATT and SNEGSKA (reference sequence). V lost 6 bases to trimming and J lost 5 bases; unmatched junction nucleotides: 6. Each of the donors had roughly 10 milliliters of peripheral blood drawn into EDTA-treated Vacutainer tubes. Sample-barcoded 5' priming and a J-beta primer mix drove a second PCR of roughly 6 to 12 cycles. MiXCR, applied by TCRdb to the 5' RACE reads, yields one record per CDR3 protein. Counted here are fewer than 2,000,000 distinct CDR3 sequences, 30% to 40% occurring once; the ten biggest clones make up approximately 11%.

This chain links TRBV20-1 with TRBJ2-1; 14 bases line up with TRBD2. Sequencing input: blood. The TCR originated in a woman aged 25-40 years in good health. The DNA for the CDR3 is TGCAGTGCGGGGACTAGCGGGGGCTCTCACAATGAGCAGTTCTTC. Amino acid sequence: CSAGTSGGSHNEQFF.